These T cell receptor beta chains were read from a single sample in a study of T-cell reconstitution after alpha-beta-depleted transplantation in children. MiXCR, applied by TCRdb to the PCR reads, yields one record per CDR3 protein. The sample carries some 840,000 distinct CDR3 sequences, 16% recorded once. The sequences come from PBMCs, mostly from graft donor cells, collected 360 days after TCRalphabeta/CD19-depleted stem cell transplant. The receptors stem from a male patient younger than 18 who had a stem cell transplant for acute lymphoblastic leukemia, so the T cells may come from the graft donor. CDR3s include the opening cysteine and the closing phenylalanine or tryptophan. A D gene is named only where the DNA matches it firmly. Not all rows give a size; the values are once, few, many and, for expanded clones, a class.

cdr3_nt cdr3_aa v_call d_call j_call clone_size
TGCGCCAGCAGCCAAGGCGACGGGAGCTTAGAGACCCAGTACTTC CASSQGDGSLETQYF TRBV4-1 NA TRBJ2-5 NA
TGTGCCAGCAGCGGACTAGCGGTGAGCTTCTACGAGCAGTACTTC CASSGLAVSFYEQYF TRBV11-2 TRBD2 TRBJ2-7 NA
TGCGCCAGCGGCCCCGGACTACAGATCCACGAGCAGTACTTC CASGPGLQIHEQYF TRBV5-1 NA TRBJ2-7 NA
TGCAGCGTTGTCGTTGTTCGGGAGCTGTTTTTT CSVVVVRELFF TRBV29-1 NA TRBJ2-2 many
TGTGCCAGCTACGAGATGACAGGGATTGGGAACACTGAAGCTTTCTTT CASYEMTGIGNTEAFF TRBV27 TRBD1 TRBJ1-1 few
TGTGCCAGCAGTTTGGGGGGTCGCGGACGCAGCGAGACCCAGTACTTC CASSLGGRGRSETQYF TRBV12-3/TRBV12-4 NA TRBJ2-5 many
TGCGCCAGCAGCTTGGCCACGATATCCTATGGCTACACCTTC CASSLATISYGYTF TRBV5-1 NA TRBJ1-2 NA
TGCGCCAGCAGCTTGGTAGCGGGAGAGACCTACGAGCAGTACTTC CASSLVAGETYEQYF TRBV5-1 TRBD2 TRBJ2-7 few
TGCAGCGTTGCGAGAGGGACAGCCAAAAACATTCAGTACTTC CSVARGTAKNIQYF TRBV29-1 NA TRBJ2-4 many
TGTGCCAGCAGATCGAGAGGGACAGGGTCCTACGAGCAGTACTTC CASRSRGTGSYEQYF TRBV28 TRBD1 TRBJ2-7 few
TGCGCCAGCAGCTTCAATAACGACTACGAGCAGTACTTC CASSFNNDYEQYF TRBV5-1 NA TRBJ2-7 NA
TGTGCCAGCAGCGTAGTGGGCGGGCCGTACAATGAGCAGTTCTTC CASSVVGGPYNEQFF TRBV9 NA TRBJ2-1 few
TGTGCCAGCCTTGGCCTAGGCGCAGGCTTAAACAATGAGCAGTTCTTC CASLGLGAGLNNEQFF TRBV19 NA TRBJ2-1 NA
TGCAGTGCTAACATGGGCCTGGGGGGAGGCTACACCTTC CSANMGLGGGYTF TRBV20-1 NA TRBJ1-2 few
TGTGCCGGAAAAAGAGGGTCCTACGAGCAGTACTTC CAGKRGSYEQYF TRBV21-1 NA TRBJ2-7 NA
TGTGCCAGCAGCTCGGGGGGGAATTGGATGAATGAGCAGTTCTTC CASSSGGNWMNEQFF TRBV7-8 TRBD2 TRBJ2-1 NA
TGTGCCAGCAGCTTAGAGCCGACACGCTCCGAGCAGTACTTC CASSLEPTRSEQYF TRBV7-8 NA TRBJ2-7 few
TGTGCCAGCAGTGAATATGACTACGAGCAGTACTTC CASSEYDYEQYF TRBV25-1 NA TRBJ2-7 many
TGTGCCAGCAGCTTAAAGAGGCTAGCGAGGGGGGAGACCCAGTACTTC CASSLKRLARGETQYF TRBV7-8 NA TRBJ2-5 NA
TGTGCCACCAGCCTCAATCGGGACAGGGCGTACAATGAGCAGTTCTTC CATSLNRDRAYNEQFF TRBV15 TRBD1 TRBJ2-1 many
TGTGCCAGCAGTGAAGGGGCCAGGGTATCGCGGGCGGGAGTTGTTGCAGATACGCAGTATTTT CASSEGARVSRAGVVADTQYF TRBV2 TRBD2 TRBJ2-3 NA
TGTGCCAGCAGCTTCACCGGGACGGAGTCCTACGAGCAGTACTTC CASSFTGTESYEQYF TRBV7-8 NA TRBJ2-7 few
TGTGCCAGCAGGTCCCTACGGACTCAAGCCTACGAGCAGTACTTC CASRSLRTQAYEQYF TRBV11-2 NA TRBJ2-7 many
TGCGCCAGCGAAGGGCATTACACTGAAGCTTTCTTT CASEGHYTEAFF TRBV5-1 NA TRBJ1-1 few
TGTGCCAGCTCGAGACAGGGGGCACTCAAAAACATTCAGTACTTC CASSRQGALKNIQYF TRBV18 TRBD1 TRBJ2-4 NA
TGTGCCACCAGTCGGACCCAATATAGCGGGAGTGATTACAATGAGCAGTTCTTC CATSRTQYSGSDYNEQFF TRBV24-1 TRBD2 TRBJ2-1 NA
TGCAGTGCCCCGACAGGCTACCTACTCTCTCAGGGCTACACCTTC CSAPTGYLLSQGYTF TRBV20-1 NA TRBJ1-2 NA
TGTGCCAGCAGTTCAGCCGGGGCCAACGTCCTGACTTTC CASSSAGANVLTF TRBV12-3/TRBV12-4 NA TRBJ2-6 few
TGTGCCAGCAGCCACACGATGGACAAGAGGAACACTGAAGCTTTCTTT CASSHTMDKRNTEAFF TRBV4-2 NA TRBJ1-1 few
TGCAGTGCTAGAATGGGACAGACATTTAGCAATCAGCCCCAGCATTTT CSARMGQTFSNQPQHF TRBV20-1 TRBD1 TRBJ1-5 few
TGTGCCAGCAGCCGAAGTGGGGGAGTAGCAGATACGCAGTATTTT CASSRSGGVADTQYF TRBV7-3 NA TRBJ2-3 few
TGCAGTGCTAGAGAGACGGACGGGGGAATGAACACTGAAGCTTTCTTT CSARETDGGMNTEAFF TRBV20-1 NA TRBJ1-1 NA
TGCGCCAGCAGCTTTCAACTAGCGGGAAACAATGAGCAGTTCTTC CASSFQLAGNNEQFF TRBV5-1 TRBD2 TRBJ2-1 NA
TGCGCCAGCAGCTTGGGTCCTGCAGCCAAAAACATTCAGTACTTC CASSLGPAAKNIQYF TRBV5-1 NA TRBJ2-4 NA
TGTGCCAGCAGCTTGGCAGGGCGCGCAGATACGCAGTATTTT CASSLAGRADTQYF TRBV7-9 NA TRBJ2-3 many
TGCAGCGTTGAAGGCCCCGAGGAAGGAAGGGGGACAGGGTATGTCCCTCTAGATACGCAGTATTTT CSVEGPEEGRGTGYVPLDTQYF TRBV29-1 TRBD1 TRBJ2-3 NA
TGCAGTGCTAAAGGACTAGCGGGGTTTTACAATGAGCAGTTCTTC CSAKGLAGFYNEQFF TRBV20-1 TRBD2 TRBJ2-1 NA
TGTGCCAGCAGCCAAGAGCTCCCCCCAGATACGCAGTATTTT CASSQELPPDTQYF TRBV14 NA TRBJ2-3 NA
TGCGCCAGCAGCCAGCAGACACTAGCGGGAGTGGACGAGCAGTACTTC CASSQQTLAGVDEQYF TRBV4-1 TRBD2 TRBJ2-7 few
TGCAGTGCTAGTGCCGGGAGGGCCGATGAGCAGTTCTTC CSASAGRADEQFF TRBV20-1 TRBD2 TRBJ2-1 NA
TGTGCCAGCAAGAAAATGACAAGCACAGATACGCAGTATTTT CASKKMTSTDTQYF TRBV2 NA TRBJ2-3 NA
TGTGCCAGCAGTGGGACTAGCGGGAGGGGCAATGAGCAGTTCTTC CASSGTSGRGNEQFF TRBV2 TRBD2 TRBJ2-1 many